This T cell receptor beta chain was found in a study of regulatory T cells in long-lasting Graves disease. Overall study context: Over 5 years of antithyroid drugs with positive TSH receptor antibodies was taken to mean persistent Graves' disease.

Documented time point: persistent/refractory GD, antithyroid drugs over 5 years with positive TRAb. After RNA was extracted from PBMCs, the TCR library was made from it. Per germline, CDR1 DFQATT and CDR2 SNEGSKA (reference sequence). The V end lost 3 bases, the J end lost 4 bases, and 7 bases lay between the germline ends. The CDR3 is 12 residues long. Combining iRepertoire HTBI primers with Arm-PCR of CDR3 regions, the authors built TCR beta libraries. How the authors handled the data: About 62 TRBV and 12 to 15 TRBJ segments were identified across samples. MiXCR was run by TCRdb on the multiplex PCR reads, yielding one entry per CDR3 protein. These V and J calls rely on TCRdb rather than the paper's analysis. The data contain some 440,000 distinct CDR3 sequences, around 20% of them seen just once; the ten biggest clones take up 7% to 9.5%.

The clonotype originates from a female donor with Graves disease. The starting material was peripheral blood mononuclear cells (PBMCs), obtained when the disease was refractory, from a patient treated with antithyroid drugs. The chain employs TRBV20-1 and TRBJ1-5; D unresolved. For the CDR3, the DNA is TGCAGTGCTAGTCAGAGGAATCAGCCCCAGCATTTT. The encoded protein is CSASQRNQPQHF.